This TCR beta chain comes out of a study of shared clonotypes between healthy human individuals. Splitting of CD4+ cells produced CD45RA+ naive and CD45RA-negative memory subsets. This clone was counted a single time. Between the trimmed V and J ends, which lost 0 bases and 0 bases, there was a span of 13 bases. Germline V gives CDR1 KGHSH, CDR2 LQKENI. The CDR3 runs to 17 residues. Profiling relied on immunoSEQ multiplex PCR, and the TCRdb table lists in-frame clones only, not all of them. The profile shows 2 million to 3 million clones, more than 80% of them singletons. This clonotype was sampled from a man between 18 and 29 years old in good health. Sequencing was carried out using naive CD4+ T cells sorted from blood. The subset was: CD45RA+ positively selected. The chain employs TRBV18 and TRBJ2-3; a weak D match, TRBD2 (6 bases). The CDR3 protein is CASSPPRGKSSTDTQYF. The CDR3 DNA reads as TGTGCCAGCTCACCACCTCGGGGGAAATCTAGCACAGATACGCAGTATTTT.